The 2 T cell receptor beta chains given below trace back to one sample, sequenced in a study of blood T cell repertoires in COVID-19. The protocol was immunoSEQ multiplex PCR, while the TCRdb copy is restricted to in-frame clones and leaves out a portion. Of fewer than 250,000 clones in the sample, 80% to 90% are singletons; the top ten hold around 1%. Sequenced: peripheral blood. The receptor source for this set is a middle-aged man with acute or convalescent COVID-19.

The chain recombines TRBV2 with TRBJ1-3; 7 bases match TRBD1. The CDR3 consists of 20 residues. The V and J ends lost 6 bases and 0 bases, in that order; junction bases with no gene match: 20. Looked up from germline, CDR1 is SNHLY and CDR2 is FYNNEI. The CDR3 coding sequence is TGTGCCAGCAGCCACCGGGACAGAAAACCCAAAACACCCTCTGGAAACACCATATATTTT. Its translation is CASSHRDRKPKTPSGNTIYF.

This clone was observed a single time. The genes are TRBV19 and TRBJ1-1; 8 bases line up with TRBD1. Germline assignment: CDR1 LNHDA and CDR2 SQIVND (reference sequence). V was clipped by 3 bases and J by 3 bases; unmatched bases: 6. The CDR3 runs 15 residues. CDR3 nucleotides: TGTGCCAGTAGTATTGATGACAGGGGCCACACTGAAGCTTTCTTT. Translated: CASSIDDRGHTEAFF.